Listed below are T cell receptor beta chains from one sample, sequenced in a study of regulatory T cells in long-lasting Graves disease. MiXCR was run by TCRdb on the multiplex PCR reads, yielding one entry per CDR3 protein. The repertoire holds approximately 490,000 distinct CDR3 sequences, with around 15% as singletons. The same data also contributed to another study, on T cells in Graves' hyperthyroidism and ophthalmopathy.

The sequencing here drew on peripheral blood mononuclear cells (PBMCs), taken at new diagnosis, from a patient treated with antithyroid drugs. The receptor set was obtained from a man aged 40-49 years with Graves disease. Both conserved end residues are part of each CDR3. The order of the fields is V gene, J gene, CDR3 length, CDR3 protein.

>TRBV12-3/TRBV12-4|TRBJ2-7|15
CASSLGPISSYEQYF
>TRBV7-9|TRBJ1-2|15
CASSFQDRGRSGYTF
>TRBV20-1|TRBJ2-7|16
CSAQDRAGGRAYEQYF
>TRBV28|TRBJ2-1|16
CASRTPGTGRNDEQFF
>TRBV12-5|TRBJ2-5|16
CASGPGQEGPQETQYF
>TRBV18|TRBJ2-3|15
CASSPGTDSTDTQYF
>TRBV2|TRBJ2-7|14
CASSGDRGSYEQYF
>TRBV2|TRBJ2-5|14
CASSGLGRQETQYF
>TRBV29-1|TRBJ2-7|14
CSGRLAGGPHEQYF
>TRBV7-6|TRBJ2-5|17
CASSSTGTSGSFETQYF
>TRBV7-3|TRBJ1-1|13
CASSLVDSAEAFF
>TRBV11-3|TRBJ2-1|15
CASSLGGLADNEQFF
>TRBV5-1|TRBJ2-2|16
CASRSQGPANTGELFF
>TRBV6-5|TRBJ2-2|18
CASSYDPPGGRRTGELFF
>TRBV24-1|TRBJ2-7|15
CATSERTGIGHEQYF
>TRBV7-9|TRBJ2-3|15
CASSLTMQGTDTQYF
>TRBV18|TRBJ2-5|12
CASSGASETQYF
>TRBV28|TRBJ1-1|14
CASRLTNYNTEAFF
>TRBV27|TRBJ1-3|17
CASPGGAGWASGNTIYF
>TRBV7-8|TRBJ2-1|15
CAGSPREGPHNEQLF
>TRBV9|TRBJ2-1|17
CASSGGPGRDDYNEQFF
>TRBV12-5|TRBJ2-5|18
CASGFSGTSGTTQETQYF